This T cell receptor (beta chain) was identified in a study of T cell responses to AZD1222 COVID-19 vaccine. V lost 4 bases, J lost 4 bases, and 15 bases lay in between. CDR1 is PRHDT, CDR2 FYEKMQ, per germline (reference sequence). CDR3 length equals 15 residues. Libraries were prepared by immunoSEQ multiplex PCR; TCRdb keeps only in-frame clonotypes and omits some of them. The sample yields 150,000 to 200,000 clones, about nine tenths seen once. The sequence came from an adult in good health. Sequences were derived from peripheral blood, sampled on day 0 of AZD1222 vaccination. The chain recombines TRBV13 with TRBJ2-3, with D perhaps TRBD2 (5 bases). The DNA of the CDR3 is TGTGCCAGCAGCTCTGCCCTAGCTTTTTCAGATACGCAGTATTTT. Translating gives CASSSALAFSDTQYF. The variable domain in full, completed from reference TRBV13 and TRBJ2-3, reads AAGVIQSPRHLIKEKRETATLKCYPIPRHDTVYWYQQGPGQDPQFLISFYEKMQSDKGSIPDRFSAQQFSDYHSELNMSSLELGDSALYFCASSSALAFSDTQYFGPGTRLTVL.